The clone carrying this TCR beta chain was counted many times. Its cognate antigen is unknown. Unique molecular identifiers were incorporated when the TCRbeta library was constructed. TCRdb used MiXCR to reprocess the PCR reads, holding one entry per CDR3 protein. The sample includes about 980,000 distinct CDR3 sequences, roughly 29% of them seen just once. The data belong to a study of T-cell reconstitution after alpha-beta-depleted transplantation in children. Study-wide results and caveats: Reportedly, roughly two months post-transplant, alpha-beta T cells arose from several hundred expanded graft clones. T-cell counts and diversity at one year post-transplant came mainly from newly produced T cells. In some patients, recipient T cells and intrathymic progenitors surviving conditioning explained high day-60 diversity.

Deletions cut 6 bases from V and 0 bases from J, with 12 bases between. The germline V gene has CDR1 DFQATT and CDR2 SNEGSKA (reference sequence). The CDR3 is 14 amino acids. This clonotype was obtained from a boy less than two years old who had a stem cell transplant for SCID, so the T cells may come from the graft donor. Sequencing used PBMCs, mostly from graft donor cells, obtained 360 days after TCRalphabeta/CD19-depleted stem cell transplant. This sequence joins TRBV20-1 and TRBJ1-5; D gene uncertain. The CDR3 DNA is TGCAGTGCGAATAAAGGGTATAGCAATCAGCCCCAGCATTTT. Encoded protein: CSANKGYSNQPQHF.